The 22 T cell receptor beta chains presented below share a single source sample, sequenced in a study of T cells in Graves' hyperthyroidism and ophthalmopathy. Amplified TCR beta CDR3 regions derived from RNA transcripts. The TCR CDR3 first-round RT-PCR relied on the HTBI primer set. TCRdb analysed the multiplex PCR reads with MiXCR anew, one entry per CDR3 protein. The table includes hundreds of thousands of distinct CDR3 sequences, around 13% detected once. The sample consisted of blood. The receptor source for this set is a woman between 18 and 30 years old with Graves' hyperthyroidism.

To note about this clonotype: This sequence may be a read error, since a much larger clone differs from it by one base. The chain's CDR3 is CASSLFPRGARDRALNEQFF. CDR3 DNA: TGTGCCAGCAGCTTATTCCCCCGGGGGGCCCGGGACAGGGCCCTTAATGAGCAGTTCTTC. V usage is TRBV11-2 and J usage is TRBJ2-1, with 9 positions matching TRBD1. V dropped 2 bases and J dropped 7; count of bases not matched to a gene: 21. Germline lookup yields CDR1 SGHAT and CDR2 FQNNGV. This CDR3 comprises 20 residues.

The chain recombines TRBV4-2 with TRBJ2-1; 12 nucleotides agree with TRBD2. The V gene's germline CDR1 is LGHNA and CDR2 YNFKEQ. V dropped 4 bases and J dropped 9; count of bases not matched to a gene: 10. This CDR3 contains 16 residues. CDR3 residues: CASSPEVLAGGTEQFF. The CDR3 DNA follows: TGTGCCAGCAGCCCGGAAGTACTAGCGGGAGGAACTGAGCAGTTCTTC.

This clonotype appeared a few times. V gene TRBV29-1 combines with J gene TRBJ1-2, with D perhaps TRBD1 (5 bases). The ends were cut back, 6 bases at V and 2 bases at J, with 19 bases in the middle. Germline V lookup: CDR1 SQVTM, CDR2 ANQGSEA. CDR3 length: 15 amino acids. The CDR3 DNA reads TGCAGCGTCCCGGGCAGGGTGGGGCAAAACTATGGCTACACCTTC. Protein product: CSVPGRVGQNYGYTF.

The sample holds many counts of this clonotype. The chain combines TRBV2 with TRBJ1-1; the D is unclear. CDR3 length: 13 amino acids. Germline-derived CDR1 and CDR2 are SNHLY and FYNNEI. Trimming pared 4 bases from V and 1 base from J, leaving 7 bases between. CDR3 amino acids: CASSAYRNTEAFF. CDR3 DNA: TGTGCCAGCAGTGCTTACAGGAACACTGAAGCTTTCTTT.

This clonotype was recorded at least ten times. V and J are TRBV2 and TRBJ2-5; TRBD1 matches 8 bases. The CDR3 has 14 residues. Germline trimming cut 5 bases from V and 4 bases from J; bases unmatched to any gene: 6. The V gene's germline CDR1 is SNHLY and CDR2 FYNNEI. CDR3 in DNA: TGTGCCAGCAGTCCAAGTACAGGGGGAGAGACCCAGTACTTC. The encoded protein is CASSPSTGGETQYF. Variable domain in full (rest from reference TRBV2 and TRBJ2-5): EPEVTQTPSHQVTQMGQEVILRCVPISNHLYFYWYRQILGQKVEFLVSFYNNEISEKSEIFDDQFSVERPDGSNFTLKIRSTKLEDSAMYFCASSPSTGGETQYFGPGTRLLVL.

The chain employs TRBV6-2 or TRBV6-3 and TRBJ2-1, with 10 bases aligning to TRBD2. Germline V gene data show CDR1 as MNHEY and CDR2 as SVGEGT. The CDR3 runs to 16 residues. Trimming took 2 bases from V and 3 from J; bases not matched to a gene: 4. CDR3: CASSYPRTSGYNEQFF. The CDR3, as DNA: TGTGCCAGCAGTTACCCCCGGACTAGCGGCTACAATGAGCAGTTCTTC.

This clonotype appeared many times. The rearrangement links TRBV28 to TRBJ1-1, with D possibly matching TRBD1 (6 bases). This CDR3 contains 14 residues. Germline CDR1 and CDR2: MDHEN and SYDVKM. V gave up 5 bases and J gave up 1 base, with 11 bases separating them. Here the CDR3 reads CASSPRGENTEAFF. CDR3 bases: TGTGCCAGCAGTCCCAGGGGTGAGAACACTGAAGCTTTCTTT.

The chain couples TRBV7-9 to TRBJ2-7; D unresolved. The CDR3 runs to 14 residues. V lost 2 bases and J 3 bases, leaving 11 bases between the germline ends. The germline gives CDR1 SEHNR, CDR2 FQNEAQ (reference sequence). The CDR3 spells CASSLSSQNYEQYF. The CDR3 nucleotides are TGTGCCAGCAGCTTATCCAGCCAGAACTACGAGCAGTACTTC.

This clonotype was picked up a small number of times. The chain couples TRBV6-1 to TRBJ2-2, with D tentatively TRBD1 (5 bases). This CDR3 spans 14 amino acids. V was shortened by 10 bases and J by 7 bases, with 19 bases between the two germline ends. Germline V gives CDR1 MNHNS, CDR2 SASEGT. The CDR3 DNA follows: TGTGCCACAAGGGGCTCGAACAGAGGCGGGGAGCTGTTTTTT. Encoded protein: CATRGSNRGGELFF.

The table lists this clonotype with many counts. V is TRBV20-1 and J is TRBJ1-2; 10 positions agree with TRBD1. The CDR3 runs 15 residues. The V gene's germline CDR1 is DFQATT and CDR2 SNEGSKA (reference sequence). After removal of 0 bases from V and 6 bases from J, the junction contained 7 bases not matched to a gene. CDR3 protein: CSARDGTGDGDGYTF. CDR3 nucleotide sequence: TGCAGTGCTAGAGACGGGACAGGGGATGGGGATGGCTACACCTTC.

This clonotype was observed at least ten times. The gene calls are TRBV12-3 or TRBV12-4 and TRBJ2-1; D might be TRBD2 (5 bases). This CDR3 comprises 15 residues. Trimming cost V 3 bases and J 8 bases, with 17 bases left between them. The CDR3 DNA sequence: TGTGCCAGCAGTTTGGAGCTCCACGGGAACGATGAGCAGTTCTTC. It yields the protein CASSLELHGNDEQFF.

This clonotype was recorded many times. J is TRBJ2-7 and V is TRBV28, with 7 bases that match TRBD1. The CDR3 totals 14 residues. Germline-derived CDR1 and CDR2 are MDHEN and SYDVKM. J lost 1 base, V lost 5 bases, and 5 bases had no gene match. Here the CDR3 reads CASSLLTGSYEQYF. CDR3 DNA: TGTGCCAGCAGTCTCCTGACAGGGTCCTACGAGCAGTACTTC.

At least ten counts were recorded for this clonotype. The rearrangement joins TRBV20-1 to TRBJ2-7; 9 bases line up with TRBD2. The CDR3 loop spans 13 amino acids. Germline V lookup: CDR1 DFQATT, CDR2 SNEGSKA (reference sequence). V lost 3 bases to trimming and J lost 3 bases; unmatched junction nucleotides: 3. CDR3 loop: CSARVAGVYEQYF. The CDR3 nucleotides are TGCAGTGCTAGGGTAGCGGGAGTCTACGAGCAGTACTTC.

This clonotype has at least ten counts. The chain joins TRBV3-1 to TRBJ1-5; D remains unclear. Germline CDR1 reads LGHDT; CDR2 reads YNNKEL (reference sequence). This CDR3 comprises 12 residues. Trimming removed 0 bases at V and 4 bases at J, with 1 base between. This chain's CDR3 is CASSQENQPQHF. The CDR3 DNA reads as TGTGCCAGCAGCCAAGAAAATCAGCCCCAGCATTTT.

The table lists this clonotype with many counts. V usage is TRBV11-2 and J usage is TRBJ2-1, with D maybe TRBD2 (5 bases). This CDR3 comprises 13 residues. Trimming stripped 5 bases from V and 7 bases from J, with 12 bases between. CDR1 is SGHAT, CDR2 FQNNGV, per germline. The CDR3 protein is CASSPTLGNEQFF. Written as DNA, the CDR3 is TGTGCCAGCAGCCCCACACTAGGGAATGAGCAGTTCTTC.

The V and J genes are TRBV27 and TRBJ2-1; TRBD1 matches at 12 bases. Trimming at V came to 6 bases and at J to 7 bases, leaving 10 bases not matched to a gene. The CDR3 has 16 amino acids. Germline CDR1 is MNHEY and CDR2 is SMNVEV (reference sequence). CDR3 loop: CASRSPGQGALNEQFF. The CDR3 DNA is TGTGCCAGCAGATCTCCGGGACAGGGGGCGCTGAATGAGCAGTTCTTC.

In this sample, this clonotype turned up a few times. The genes are TRBV14 and TRBJ1-3, with no clear D. This CDR3 has 15 residues. Per germline, CDR1 SGHDN and CDR2 FVKESK. Trimming left V 0 bases short and J 0 bases short, with 6 bases between. CDR3 region: CASSQERDSGNTIYF. The CDR3, as DNA: TGTGCCAGCAGCCAAGAGAGGGACTCTGGAAACACCATATATTTT. Supplemented by reference TRBV14 and TRBJ1-3, the full variable domain reads EAGVTQFPSHSVIEKGQTVTLRCDPISGHDNLYWYRRVMGKEIKFLLHFVKESKQDESGMPNNRFLAERTGGTYSTLKVQPAELEDSGVYFCASSQERDSGNTIYFGEGSWLTVV.

The chain employs TRBV7-9 and TRBJ2-5, with D unresolved. Trimming removed 5 bases from V and 9 bases from J, with 16 bases in between. The CDR3 is 13 amino acids. In germline, CDR1 is SEHNR, CDR2 FQNEAQ (reference sequence). The CDR3 is CASSQALNGAQYF. The CDR3 bases are TGTGCCAGCAGCCAGGCTCTCAATGGGGCCCAGTACTTC. Combining the CDR3 with reference TRBV7-9 and TRBJ2-5 gives the whole variable domain DTGVSQNPRHKITKRGQNVTFRCDPISEHNRLYWYRQTLGQGPEFLTYFQNEAQLEKSRLLSDRFSAERPKGSFSTLEIQRTEQGDSAMYLCASSQALNGAQYFGPGTRLLVL.

This clonotype has at least ten counts. The V call is TRBV12-3 or TRBV12-4, the J call TRBJ2-7, with a possible D match to TRBD1 (7 bases). Trimming pared 5 bases from V and 7 bases from J, leaving 21 bases between. The CDR3 is 15 amino acids. The CDR3 spells CASSLRDPGGREQYF. The CDR3 coding sequence is TGTGCCAGCAGTCTTCGGGACCCAGGGGGGAGAGAGCAGTACTTC.

This clonotype has only a few counts. The chain is built from TRBV28 and TRBJ1-6; D might be TRBD1 (6 bases). The germline V and J ends were trimmed by 6 bases and 11 bases, with 20 bases remaining between them. CDR1 is MDHEN, CDR2 SYDVKM, per germline. This CDR3 has 15 amino acids. CDR3 protein: CASSPAGANDPPLHF. In DNA form, the CDR3 reads TGTGCCAGCAGCCCAGCGGGGGCGAACGATCCACCCCTCCACTTT.

This clonotype was picked up a small number of times. The rearrangement uses TRBV12-3 or TRBV12-4 and TRBJ2-2; tentative D call: TRBD2 (7 bases). Trimming pared 3 bases from V and 5 bases from J, leaving 16 bases between. This CDR3 is built from 16 residues. CDR3 loop: CASSFGVRGGTGELFF. CDR3 DNA: TGTGCCAGCAGTTTTGGGGTCAGGGGAGGGACCGGGGAGCTGTTTTTT.

This clonotype was observed many times. The chain couples TRBV29-1 to TRBJ2-3; D perhaps matches TRBD2 (5 bases). Germline V gene lookup returns CDR1 SQVTM and CDR2 ANQGSEA. V lost 4 bases to trimming and J lost 1 base, with 6 bases between them. This CDR3 contains 12 residues. The CDR3 coding sequence is TGCAGCGTTGGGACTGGCACAGATACGCAGTATTTT. Its translation: CSVGTGTDTQYF.